This paragraph covers one T cell receptor beta chain sequence. Its matching antigen is unknown. This CDR3 is built from 13 residues. Trimming shortened V by 0 bases and J by 11 bases, and 13 bases separated the two germline ends. CDR1 is SGDLS and CDR2 is YYNGEE in the germline V gene. This sample stems from a study of CD8 T cells in ankylosing spondylitis. Making the TCR beta libraries involved quantitative 5'-RACE with molecular barcodes. TCRdb recomputed calls from the 5' RACE reads with MiXCR, one row per CDR3 protein. In the table there are hundreds of thousands of distinct CDR3 sequences, 20% to 30% of which are singletons. Study-level results: CD8+ disease-linked clones were present at relatively low frequencies in blood. Typical of ankylosing spondylitis blood, it appeared, was a TCR beta motif of seven to nine highly homologous variants. Certain motif variants had earlier appeared in reactive arthritis synovial fluid and blood.

The source material was blood, either unsorted or a sorted T cell fraction (not recorded which). The chain combines TRBV9 with TRBJ2-3; possible D gene TRBD2, 5 bases. This TCR derives from a male donor with ankylosing spondylitis. CDR3 nucleotides: TGTGCCAGCAGCGTAGCTGGCCTCAGCGGGCAGTATTTT. It yields the protein CASSVAGLSGQYF.